These 29 T cell receptor beta chains share one sample of origin, sequenced in a study of CD8+CD57+ T cells in acquired aplastic anemia. Genomic DNA provided the template from which TCR beta VDJ and CDR3 profiles were obtained. TCRdb reprocessed the reads with MiXCR, giving one entry per CDR3 protein. The repertoire consists of 450,000 to 600,000 distinct CDR3 sequences, with under 40% occurring once and the leading ten covering under 0.95%. Those patients picked for sequencing had displayed CD8+CD57+ cell expansion on flow cytometry. The sample consisted of sorted CD4+, CD8+, or CD8+CD57+ T cells (not recorded which) from PBMCs. The receptors derive from a human donor with aplastic anemia.

The V and J genes are TRBV6-5 and TRBJ2-2; D unresolved. Trimming left V 0 bases short and J 4 bases short, with 3 bases between. Per the germline V gene, CDR1 is MNHEY and CDR2 is SVGAGI. The CDR3 is made up of 13 amino acids. Here the CDR3 reads CASSYSSTGELFF. The CDR3 DNA is TGTGCCAGCAGTTACTCCAGCACCGGGGAGCTGTTTTTT.

This clonotype occurred many times. The chain couples TRBV6-1 to TRBJ1-2; D call uncertain. V shed 6 bases and J shed 1 base, with 15 bases lying between them. The CDR3 runs to 15 residues. CDR1 is MNHNS and CDR2 is SASEGT in the germline V gene. The CDR3 spells CASSHDGARNYGYTF. CDR3 nucleotide sequence: TGTGCCAGCAGCCATGACGGTGCCCGTAACTATGGCTACACCTTC.

This clonotype has more than one count but fewer than ten. The germline gene is not matched at one end of the junction; a read error may be the cause. The chain recombines TRBV10-1 with TRBJ2-1, with D perhaps TRBD1 (6 bases). The CDR3 has 16 amino acids. CDR1 WNHNN and CDR2 SYGVQD come from the germline V gene (reference sequence). The CDR3, as DNA: TGTGCCAGCAGACAACGGACAGTCAGCTCCTACAATGAGCAGTTCTTC. This sequence encodes CASRQRTVSSYNEQFF.

This clonotype was seen ten or more times. The chain carries TRBV7-9 and TRBJ1-6; a possible D gene is TRBD1 (6 bases). V was pared by 7 bases and J by 7 bases, with 14 bases between. Germline CDR1 SEHNR, CDR2 FQNEAQ (reference sequence). This CDR3 contains 14 residues. The CDR3 is CASTGGLSNSPLHF. The CDR3 bases are TGTGCCAGCACCGGGGGGCTTTCCAATTCACCCCTCCACTTT.

This clonotype was seen many times. This chain links TRBV11-1 with TRBJ1-1; D unresolved. Germline CDR1 SGHAT, CDR2 FQDESV (reference sequence). V was shortened by 7 bases and J by 0 bases, with 9 bases between the two germline ends. The length of the CDR3 is 13 residues. The CDR3 protein is CASTVRVNTEAFF. CDR3 nucleotides: TGTGCCAGCACTGTAAGGGTGAACACTGAAGCTTTCTTT.

V gene TRBV27 combines with J gene TRBJ2-1; D ambiguous. CDR1 MNHEY and CDR2 SMNVEV come from the germline V gene (reference sequence). V dropped 2 bases and J dropped 0 bases, with 8 bases sitting between them. CDR3 length: 15 residues. Here the CDR3 DNA reads TGTGCCAGCAGTTTAAGGCCGGACTCCTACAATGAGCAGTTCTTC. It is translated as CASSLRPDSYNEQFF.

The V gene is TRBV7-2, the J gene TRBJ1-2; the D gene is possibly TRBD1 (5 bases). This CDR3 has 14 amino acids. Germline assignment: CDR1 SGHTA and CDR2 FQGNSA. Trimming pared 11 bases from V and 5 bases from J, leaving 21 bases between. CDR3 sequence: CASILGQSYYGYTF. For the CDR3, the DNA is TGTGCCTCCATTCTGGGGCAGAGCTATTATGGCTACACCTTC.

The table lists this clonotype with a few counts. The chain carries TRBV19 and TRBJ2-1; D is unresolved. The CDR3 is 12 residues long. Per germline, CDR1 LNHDA and CDR2 SQIVND (reference sequence). V was shortened by 5 bases and J by 7 bases, with 9 bases between the two germline ends. This chain's CDR3 is CASSFLRNEQFF. Here the CDR3 DNA reads TGTGCCAGTAGTTTTTTACGGAATGAGCAGTTCTTC.

This clonotype was observed a handful of times. The chain links TRBV6-1 to TRBJ1-1; TRBD1 agrees at 7 bases. The CDR3 runs to 14 residues. V dropped 6 bases and J dropped 3; count of bases not matched to a gene: 7. Germline V lookup: CDR1 MNHNS, CDR2 SASEGT. In DNA form, the CDR3 reads TGTGCCAGCAGCCGGGGACAGCTTTACACTGAAGCTTTCTTT. Protein sequence: CASSRGQLYTEAFF.

The chain has TRBV6-1 and TRBJ2-3; TRBD1 aligns across 9 bases. V was clipped by 5 bases and J by 6 bases; unmatched bases: 6. The CDR3 has 14 amino acids. Germline values: CDR1 MNHNS, CDR2 SASEGT. DNA of the CDR3: TGTGCCAGCAGTCAGGGACAGGGATGGGATACGCAGTATTTT. It codes for CASSQGQGWDTQYF.

Note on this clonotype: This clone may be a read error of a much larger clone one base away. The gene calls are TRBV7-9 and TRBJ1-5, with a weak D call TRBD1 (5 bases). Germline CDR1 and CDR2: SEHNR and FQNEAQ (reference sequence). V gave up 5 bases and J gave up 3 bases, with 11 bases separating them. The CDR3 totals 14 residues. The CDR3 nucleotides are TGTGCCAGCAGCAGGGGCGTCTACAATCAGCCCCAGCATTTT. Protein product: CASSRGVYNQPQHF.

This clonotype was detected ten times or more. The chain employs TRBV19 and TRBJ1-1; 7 positions agree with TRBD1. CDR1 LNHDA and CDR2 SQIVND come from the germline V gene (reference sequence). Trimming at V came to 6 bases and at J to 6 bases, leaving 16 bases not matched to a gene. The CDR3 length is 16 residues. DNA of the CDR3: TGTGCCAGTAGCTTTGGACCGGGACAGCCTCGCGCTGAAGCTTTCTTT. Its protein product is CASSFGPGQPRAEAFF.

This clonotype has just a few counts. The chain employs TRBV5-6 and TRBJ2-1; no clear D gene. Germline-derived CDR1 and CDR2 are SGHDT and YYEEEE. Trimming left V 0 bases short and J 3 bases short, with 7 bases between. This CDR3 region has 14 residues. CDR3: CASSLGMDYNEQFF. CDR3 nucleotide sequence: TGTGCCAGCAGCTTGGGGATGGACTACAATGAGCAGTTCTTC.

This clonotype was seen many times. The gene calls are TRBV19 and TRBJ1-4; D remains unclear. V was trimmed by 7 bases and J by 1 base, leaving 10 bases between them. In germline, CDR1 is LNHDA, CDR2 SQIVND (reference sequence). The CDR3 sequence is 14 residues long. CDR3 residues: CASTIRLTNEKLFF. CDR3 DNA: TGTGCCAGTACAATACGTTTAACTAATGAAAAACTGTTTTTT.

This clonotype was observed once. The V and J genes are TRBV29-1 and TRBJ2-1; TRBD2 aligns across 8 bases. The germline gives CDR1 SQVTM, CDR2 ANQGSEA. CDR3 size: 18 residues. With 8 bases clipped from V and 0 bases from J, the junction kept 18 bases outside the gene matches. The CDR3 is CSPAQRLAPRSSYNEQFF. CDR3 DNA: TGCAGCCCCGCCCAGAGACTAGCGCCACGGAGCTCCTACAATGAGCAGTTCTTC.

This clonotype has only a few counts. This chain links TRBV6-1 with TRBJ2-7, with TRBD2 as a possible D gene (5 bases). V was cut by 4 bases and J by 2 bases, with 15 bases left in between. This CDR3 has 15 residues. The germline V gene encodes CDR1 MNHNS and CDR2 SASEGT. In DNA, the CDR3 is TGTGCCAGCAGTGTCCGGACGGGGAATACCTACGAGCAGTACTTC. Translating it yields CASSVRTGNTYEQYF.

Of note for this clonotype: The conserved closing phenylalanine or tryptophan is absent in this CDR3, likely reflecting a read error. The chain is built from TRBV27 and TRBJ1-2; tentatively, D is TRBD1 (5 bases). The CDR3 is 14 amino acids. Germline loops: CDR1 MNHEY, CDR2 SMNVEV (reference sequence). Trimming took 2 bases from V and 4 from J, leaving 11 bases between them. CDR3 region: CASSLTGDSYGYTL. CDR3 DNA sequence: TGTGCCAGCAGTTTAACCGGAGACAGCTATGGCTACACCCTC.

This clonotype was found many times. This sequence joins TRBV10-1 and TRBJ1-5, with a possible D match to TRBD1 (5 bases). The CDR3 spans 17 residues. The germline CDR1 and CDR2 sequences are WNHNN and SYGVQD (reference sequence). The V gene lost 4 bases and the J gene lost 1 base, with 17 bases spanning the gap. CDR3 nucleotides: TGCGCCAGCAGTGTACTGGACAACAATTGGAGCAATCAGCCCCAGCATTTT. Its translation: CASSVLDNNWSNQPQHF.

A word on this clonotype: At one boundary the junction diverges from the germline segment, which might be a read error. The chain employs TRBV7-2 and TRBJ1-2; D perhaps matches TRBD1 (6 bases). The CDR3 totals 12 residues. Germline assignment: CDR1 SGHTA and CDR2 FQGNSA. CDR3 nucleotide sequence: TGTGCCGGCAGATTAGGGGGGTATGGCTACACCTTC. Translating gives CAGRLGGYGYTF.

This clonotype has more than one count but fewer than ten. This chain joins TRBV7-9 and TRBJ1-1, with TRBD1 identical over 8 bases. Trimming removed 5 bases from V and 2 bases from J; junction bases left unmatched: 7. The CDR3 sequence is 15 residues long. Germline lookup yields CDR1 SEHNR and CDR2 FQNEAQ (reference sequence). The CDR3 region is CASSLLDRDNTEAFF. The CDR3 DNA sequence: TGTGCCAGCAGCCTTCTGGACAGGGACAACACTGAAGCTTTCTTT.

This clonotype has only a few counts. The chain is built from TRBV5-1 and TRBJ1-1, with D tentatively TRBD1 (6 bases). This CDR3 has 13 amino acids. V was clipped by 8 bases and J by 2 bases, with 13 bases between them. Germline loops: CDR1 SGHRS, CDR2 YFSETQ. The CDR3 spells CASGRGHNTEAFF. The CDR3, as DNA: TGCGCCAGTGGCAGGGGCCATAACACTGAAGCTTTCTTT.

This clonotype was recorded only once. This chain connects TRBV19 to TRBJ1-5; perhaps TRBD1 as D (5 bases). The CDR3 has 15 residues. Germline values: CDR1 LNHDA, CDR2 SQIVND (reference sequence). Trimming removed 4 bases at V and 0 bases at J, with 10 bases between. This CDR3 is CASSTSGTSNQPQHF. The CDR3 DNA is TGTGCCAGTAGTACGTCCGGGACTAGCAATCAGCCCCAGCATTTT.

This clonotype was picked up a small number of times. V is TRBV5-1 and J is TRBJ1-3; TRBD1 matches at 7 bases. The V segment lost 3 bases and the J segment 0 bases; nucleotides outside the gene matches: 9. The CDR3 totals 17 residues. In germline, CDR1 is SGHRS, CDR2 YFSETQ. In DNA, the CDR3 is TGCGCCAGCAGCTCCGCGCGGGACAGCAGCTCTGGAAACACCATATATTTT. Its protein product is CASSSARDSSSGNTIYF.

This clonotype appeared a few times. The CDR3 reads CASSERHTEMMGKLFF. In DNA, the CDR3 is TGTGCCAGCAGTGAACGGCATACTGAAATGATGGGAAAACTGTTTTTT. The V gene is TRBV2, the J gene TRBJ1-4; D is undetermined. The V end lost 2 bases, the J end lost 10 bases, and 20 bases lay between the germline ends. The CDR3 length is 16 residues. CDR1 is SNHLY and CDR2 is FYNNEI in the germline V gene.

The gene calls are TRBV2 and TRBJ2-7, with D tentatively TRBD1 (6 bases). CDR1 and CDR2 (germline): SNHLY, FYNNEI. CDR3 length equals 14 residues. V lost 4 bases to trimming and J lost 3 bases, with 13 bases between them. This CDR3 is CASSGSNRDYEQYF. CDR3 sequence (DNA): TGTGCCAGCAGTGGAAGCAACAGGGACTACGAGCAGTACTTC.

With respect to this clonotype: The junction differs from germline at one of its ends, possibly a read error. The chain recombines TRBV5-1 with TRBJ1-6; D uncertain. Germline V lookup: CDR1 SGHRS, CDR2 YFSETQ. This CDR3 contains 14 residues. The CDR3 nucleotides read TGCGCCAGCAGCTTGGCTCCCCGGGATTCGCCCCTCCACTTT. Amino acids: CASSLAPRDSPLHF.

This clonotype has only a few counts. The CDR3 sequence: CASSAGQVMLFF. DNA of the CDR3: TGTGCCAGCAGTGCGGGACAGGTGATGCTGTTTTTT. The V call is TRBV6-1, the J call TRBJ1-4, with 8 bases lining up with TRBD1. Germline loops: CDR1 MNHNS, CDR2 SASEGT. After removal of 4 bases from V and 14 bases from J, the junction contained 6 bases not matched to a gene. The CDR3 is 12 amino acids.

This clonotype was detected only a few times. V is TRBV5-1 and J is TRBJ2-7; D gene unclear. CDR1 and CDR2 from the germline V gene are SGHRS and YFSETQ. The CDR3 has 14 amino acids. Trimming pared 0 bases from V and 2 bases from J, leaving 9 bases between. The chain's CDR3 is CASSLAGFPYEQYF. The CDR3 DNA is TGCGCCAGCAGCTTGGCCGGCTTTCCCTACGAGCAGTACTTC.

Worth noting for this clonotype: A read error may produce the germline difference seen at one junction end. The chain combines TRBV3-1 with TRBJ2-7; D gene unclear. The CDR3 sequence is 14 residues long. Per the germline V gene, CDR1 is LGHDT and CDR2 is YNNKEL (reference sequence). As DNA, the CDR3 is TGTGCCGGCAGCCAAGACTGGAGCTCCTACGAGCAGTACTTC. This sequence encodes CAGSQDWSSYEQYF.